In its sample, the clone carrying this TCR beta chain was seen a few times. Its matching antigen is unknown. V was clipped by 0 bases and J by 4 bases, with 6 bases between them. The germline V gene encodes CDR1 KGHDR and CDR2 SFDVKD. CDR3 length: 14 amino acids. The sample originates from a study of T-cell memory formation after mild COVID-19. Study observations and caveats: Clones that contracted from day 15 to 85 had balanced CD4/CD8; later expanders were CD4+ biased.

A single record per CDR3 protein comes from TCRdb applying MiXCR to the 5' RACE reads. The top ten clones hold 20% to 25% of a sample with approximately 300,000 distinct CDR3 sequences, around a sixth of them seen once. The rearrangement links TRBV24-1 to TRBJ2-1; TRBD2 is a possible D gene (6 bases). The TCR originated in a young man who had mild COVID-19 (a few samples of this study predate the infection). Cell type and time point are not known. Specimen: PBMCs or a T cell subset sorted from them (not recorded which). In DNA form, the CDR3 reads TGTGCCACCAGTGATTTGGGGGGGTACAATGAGCAGTTCTTC. This translates into CATSDLGGYNEQFF.